This T cell receptor beta chain was recovered during a study of blood T cell repertoires in COVID-19. Turning to the study itself: T cells, B-cell-depleted T cells, or PBMCs supplied cDNA or gDNA.

Only a few counts were recorded for this clone. Original processing methods: Amplified reference gene primers provided the basis for estimating nucleated cell counts. Using immunoSEQ multiplex PCR, the repertoire was profiled, and TCRdb retains in-frame clones only, with some absent. D and trimming were read from the DNA, whereas the V and J calls and clone size are those reported in that table. The table has 150,000 or so clones, about 87% seen once. V lost 5 bases, J lost 4 bases, and 8 bases lay in between. Germline assignment: CDR1 MRHNA and CDR2 SNTAGT. This CDR3 has 13 amino acids. Specimen: peripheral blood. This rearrangement joins TRBV6-4 to TRBJ1-4; D ambiguous. This sequence was found in a human donor in a cohort sampled during active COVID-19. DNA for the CDR3: TGTGCCAGCAGTAAAGAACTTAATGAAAAACTGTTTTTT. Translation gives CASSKELNEKLFF.